A single sample gave rise to the 16 T cell receptor beta chains below, sequenced in a study of cytomegalovirus exposure and HLA in healthy donors. The PCR made use of 60 Vbeta and 13 Jbeta primers. Sequencing used immunoSEQ multiplex PCR; TCRdb keeps in-frame clones, though not all of them. The sample has approximately 170,000 clones; roughly 79% are singletons. The sequenced material came from PBMCs. These receptors all come from a woman aged 40 to 49 in good health and CMV-seronegative.

The chain carries TRBV19 and TRBJ2-1; 10 bases agree with TRBD2. CDR3 length: 16 residues. Per germline, CDR1 LNHDA and CDR2 SQIVND (reference sequence). The V and J ends lost 4 bases and 7 bases, in that order; junction bases with no gene match: 10. CDR3 residues: CASSRYLAGVENEQFF. Here the CDR3 DNA reads TGTGCCAGTAGTAGGTACCTAGCGGGAGTAGAAAATGAGCAGTTCTTC.

V is TRBV11-2 and J is TRBJ2-3; 7 nucleotides match TRBD2. V gave up 5 bases and J gave up 3 bases; unmatched junction bases: 5. Germline lookup yields CDR1 SGHAT and CDR2 FQNNGV. The CDR3 loop spans 14 amino acids. CDR3 DNA: TGTGCCAGCAGCCCGGGACTACCGACAGATACGCAGTATTTT. Translated, it gives CASSPGLPTDTQYF.

The chain uses TRBV11-2 and TRBJ1-1, with D possibly TRBD1 on 5 matching bases. Trimming pared 1 base from V and 5 bases from J, leaving 11 bases between. The CDR3 runs 14 residues. Germline CDR1 and CDR2: SGHAT and FQNNGV. For the CDR3, the DNA is TGTGCCAGCAGCTTAGCCTCGCGGGGGACTGAAGCTTTCTTT. Amino acid sequence: CASSLASRGTEAFF.

This clone was observed a few times. V is TRBV28 and J is TRBJ2-4, with TRBD1 matching over 9 bases. The CDR3 consists of 15 residues. Trimming took 2 bases from V and 9 from J; bases not matched to a gene: 8. Germline assignment: CDR1 MDHEN and CDR2 SYDVKM. The CDR3 reads CASSLIADRGCIQYF. The CDR3 nucleotides read TGTGCCAGCAGTTTAATAGCCGACAGGGGGTGCATTCAGTACTTC.

The chain joins TRBV7-9 to TRBJ2-5, with D possibly TRBD1 on 5 matching bases. The CDR3 sequence is 15 residues long. Trimming stripped 5 bases from V and 5 bases from J, with 18 bases between. The germline V gene encodes CDR1 SEHNR and CDR2 FQNEAQ (reference sequence). The CDR3 protein is CASSQPTGTSETQYF. The CDR3 bases are TGTGCCAGCAGCCAACCTACAGGAACGAGTGAGACCCAGTACTTC. Complete variable domain (other parts from reference TRBV7-9 and TRBJ2-5): DTGVSQNPRHKITKRGQNVTFRCDPISEHNRLYWYRQTLGQGPEFLTYFQNEAQLEKSRLLSDRFSAERPKGSFSTLEIQRTEQGDSAMYLCASSQPTGTSETQYFGPGTRLLVL.

This clone was observed a handful of times. The rearrangement links TRBV5-1 to TRBJ2-6, with a possible D match to TRBD2 (6 bases). Germline-derived CDR1 and CDR2 are SGHRS and YFSETQ. Trimming took off 6 bases at V and 1 base at J, with 8 bases between the two ends. The CDR3 totals 14 residues. The CDR3 spells CASMGTSGANVLTF. The CDR3 DNA is TGCGCCAGCATGGGGACTTCTGGGGCCAACGTCCTGACTTTC. The whole variable domain, filled in from reference TRBV5-1 and TRBJ2-6, reads KAGVTQTPRYLIKTRGQQVTLSCSPISGHRSVSWYQQTPGQGLQFLFEYFSETQRNKGNFPGRFSGRQFSNSRSEMNVSTLELGDSALYLCASMGTSGANVLTFGAGSRLTVL.

In nucleotides, the CDR3 is TGTGCCAGCAGTTCGACTAGCGGGGCCTACAATGAGCAGTTCTTC. Protein product: CASSSTSGAYNEQFF. The V gene is TRBV28, the J gene TRBJ2-1; 11 bases line up with TRBD2. J was trimmed by 2 bases and V by 4 bases; bases with no gene match: 1. The CDR3 is made up of 15 amino acids. Germline CDR1 and CDR2: MDHEN and SYDVKM.

DNA of the CDR3: TGTGCCAGCAGGGGGCCCCGAAGTGAAAAACTGTTTTTT. As protein: CASRGPRSEKLFF. The chain uses TRBV28 and TRBJ1-4; D possibly corresponds to TRBD1 (5 bases). Trimming stripped 6 bases from V and 7 bases from J, with 12 bases between. Per germline, CDR1 MDHEN and CDR2 SYDVKM. The CDR3 loop spans 13 amino acids.

V gene TRBV5-1 combines with J gene TRBJ2-3, with D tentatively TRBD2 (6 bases). Germline values: CDR1 SGHRS, CDR2 YFSETQ. V lost 4 bases and J lost 2, with 14 bases in between. There are 15 residues in the CDR3. The chain's CDR3 is CASSPGLSDTDTQYF. As DNA, the CDR3 is TGCGCCAGCAGCCCGGGACTCTCGGACACAGATACGCAGTATTTT. The whole variable domain, filled in from reference TRBV5-1 and TRBJ2-3, reads KAGVTQTPRYLIKTRGQQVTLSCSPISGHRSVSWYQQTPGQGLQFLFEYFSETQRNKGNFPGRFSGRQFSNSRSEMNVSTLELGDSALYLCASSPGLSDTDTQYFGPGTRLTVL.

This chain links TRBV6-1 with TRBJ2-7, with D tentatively TRBD1 (6 bases). Per the germline V gene, CDR1 is MNHNS and CDR2 is SASEGT. This CDR3 spans 15 amino acids. Deletions cut 1 base from V and 0 bases from J, with 10 bases between. The chain's CDR3 is CASSEEVGGSYEQYF. CDR3 bases: TGTGCCAGCAGTGAAGAGGTAGGGGGCTCCTACGAGCAGTACTTC.

This clone was seen a handful of times. The rearrangement uses TRBV6-5 and TRBJ1-2; perhaps TRBD1 as D (5 bases). This CDR3 region has 13 residues. Trimming pared 0 bases from V and 7 bases from J, leaving 9 bases between. Germline V gene lookup returns CDR1 MNHEY and CDR2 SVGAGI. CDR3: CASSYSLGAGYTF. DNA for the CDR3: TGTGCCAGCAGTTACTCTCTAGGGGCTGGCTACACCTTC.

This chain uses TRBV7-2 with TRBJ2-7; 10 nucleotides match TRBD2. CDR1 is SGHTA and CDR2 is FQGNSA in the germline V gene. V was clipped by 1 base and J by 4 bases; unmatched bases: 4. The CDR3 has 15 amino acids. The CDR3 protein is CASSLGGTSAYEQYF. The CDR3 DNA reads TGTGCCAGCAGCTTAGGAGGGACTAGCGCGTACGAGCAGTACTTC.

CDR3 residues: CASSRQGAEAFF. DNA for the CDR3: TGTGCCAGCAGCCGACAGGGGGCTGAAGCTTTCTTT. The chain couples TRBV28 to TRBJ1-1, with TRBD1 matching 9 bases. The CDR3 consists of 12 residues. CDR1 is MDHEN and CDR2 is SYDVKM in the germline V gene. V trimming: 6 bases; J trimming: 6 bases; junction bases outside the gene matches: 2.

The chain joins TRBV5-1 to TRBJ2-5, with TRBD2 as a possible D gene (5 bases). The V end was cut by 7 bases, the J end by 5 bases, with 12 bases between. The germline gives CDR1 SGHRS, CDR2 YFSETQ. The CDR3 is made up of 12 amino acids. CDR3 DNA: TGCGCCAGCCGCGGTAGCGTTGAGACCCAGTACTTC. Its protein is CASRGSVETQYF.

This chain links TRBV5-1 with TRBJ2-1; a weak D match, TRBD1 (6 bases). Germline V lookup: CDR1 SGHRS, CDR2 YFSETQ. The CDR3 loop spans 13 amino acids. V was pared by 3 bases and J by 4 bases, with 8 bases between. This CDR3 is CASSYGQYNEQFF. The CDR3 nucleotides are TGCGCCAGCAGCTACGGACAGTACAATGAGCAGTTCTTC.

The chain uses TRBV27 and TRBJ1-1; D possibly corresponds to TRBD1 (5 bases). Germline assignment: CDR1 MNHEY and CDR2 SMNVEV (reference sequence). V was shortened by 8 bases and J by 2 bases, with 9 bases between the two germline ends. The CDR3 runs 12 residues. The CDR3 loop reads CASGAQNTEAFF. The CDR3 nucleotides are TGTGCCAGCGGGGCCCAAAACACTGAAGCTTTCTTT.